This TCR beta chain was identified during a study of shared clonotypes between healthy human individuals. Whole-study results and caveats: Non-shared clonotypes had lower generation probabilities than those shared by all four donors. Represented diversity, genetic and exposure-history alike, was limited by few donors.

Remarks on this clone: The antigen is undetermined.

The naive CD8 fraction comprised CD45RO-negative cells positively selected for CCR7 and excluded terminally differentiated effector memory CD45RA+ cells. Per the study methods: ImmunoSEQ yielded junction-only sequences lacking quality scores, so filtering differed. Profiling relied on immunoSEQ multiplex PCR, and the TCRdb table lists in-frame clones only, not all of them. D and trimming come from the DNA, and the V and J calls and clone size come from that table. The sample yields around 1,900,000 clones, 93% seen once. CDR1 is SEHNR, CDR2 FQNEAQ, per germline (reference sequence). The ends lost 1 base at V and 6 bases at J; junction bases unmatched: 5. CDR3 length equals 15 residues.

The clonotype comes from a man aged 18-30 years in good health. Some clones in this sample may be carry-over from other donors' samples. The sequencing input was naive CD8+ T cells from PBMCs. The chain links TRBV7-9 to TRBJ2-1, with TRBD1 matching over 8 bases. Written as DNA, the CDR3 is TGTGCCAGCAGCTTAGTGACAGGGGCCTCCAATGAGCAGTTCTTC. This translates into CASSLVTGASNEQFF.